This entry lists 5 T cell receptor beta chains sequenced from one sample in a study of beta chain features in type 1 diabetes. Overall study findings and caveats: The study found moderately but significantly shorter TCRB CDR3s in all four CD4+ subsets of Type 1 diabetes patients.

Of the isolated RNA, all was reverse transcribed, and so the sequenced material was expressed TCRB transcripts. This table comes from immunoSEQ multiplex PCR, and its TCRdb copy is limited to in-frame clones, with some not included. The repertoire has 500,000 to 650,000 clones, around 12% of them found once; the top ten carry 0.095% to 0.15%. Their antigens remain unidentified. Sample: naive CD4+ T cells from blood. Source of these receptors: a man younger than 45 with type 1 diabetes.

The rearrangement links TRBV28 to TRBJ1-6; D unresolved. Germline V lookup: CDR1 MDHEN, CDR2 SYDVKM. The CDR3 loop spans 12 amino acids. Trimming removed 2 bases at V and 9 bases at J, with 5 bases between. CDR3 coding DNA: TGTGCCAGCAGTTTAAACGTTTCACCCCTCCACTTT. Translating it yields CASSLNVSPLHF.

This clone was detected a few times. The rearrangement joins TRBV7-2 to TRBJ2-1; 11 nucleotides agree with TRBD2. The CDR3 has 15 amino acids. Trimming cost V 0 bases and J 10 bases; bases outside gene matches: 5. Germline-derived CDR1 and CDR2 are SGHTA and FQGNSA. CDR3: CASSLALAGGREQFF. CDR3 bases: TGTGCCAGCAGCTTAGCCCTAGCGGGGGGAAGGGAGCAGTTCTTC.

The sample holds a few counts of this clone. The CDR3 loop reads CASSLPDRGGDEYF. CDR3 DNA: TGTGCCAGCAGTTTACCGGACAGGGGAGGGGATGAGTACTTC. The chain links TRBV28 to TRBJ2-7; TRBD1 matches 9 bases. The V and J ends lost 2 bases and 11 bases, in that order; junction bases with no gene match: 10. The V gene's germline CDR1 is MDHEN and CDR2 SYDVKM. The CDR3 loop spans 14 amino acids.

This chain connects TRBV5-1 to TRBJ2-2; D uncertain. With 1 base removed from V and 2 bases from J, the gap between germline ends came to 9 bases. Looked up from germline, CDR1 is SGHRS and CDR2 is YFSETQ. The CDR3 length is 15 residues. Here the CDR3 reads CASSLLIENTGELFF. In DNA, the CDR3 is TGCGCCAGCAGCTTGTTGATAGAAAACACCGGGGAGCTGTTTTTT.

The rearrangement uses TRBV6-5 and TRBJ1-2; TRBD1 matches 7 bases. Germline values: CDR1 MNHEY, CDR2 SVGAGI. The V gene end was trimmed by 0 bases and the J gene end by 6 bases; junction bases not matched to a gene: 7. This CDR3 comprises 15 residues. CDR3 in amino acids: CASSYSPGTENGYTF. CDR3 coding DNA: TGTGCCAGCAGTTACTCTCCTGGGACAGAGAATGGCTACACCTTC.